Presented here are 15 T cell receptor beta chains from one specimen sequenced in a study of blood T cell repertoires in COVID-19. Data came from immunoSEQ multiplex PCR; TCRdb stores just in-frame clones and leaves some out. The table lists under 20,000 clones, under 90% of them singletons. Sequenced: peripheral blood. The source is a human donor with active COVID-19. The donor label of this sample is uncertain.

The chain joins TRBV7-2 to TRBJ2-5; D unclear. Germline V gene lookup returns CDR1 SGHTA and CDR2 FQGNSA. The CDR3 is made up of 16 amino acids. The ends were cut back, 1 base at V and 5 bases at J, with 17 bases in the middle. The CDR3 sequence: CASSLGFRGAGETQYF. The CDR3 coding sequence is TGTGCCAGCAGCTTAGGGTTTCGAGGAGCCGGGGAGACCCAGTACTTC.

This sequence joins TRBV5-1 and TRBJ2-5; possibly TRBD2 for D (6 bases). The V end was cut by 4 bases, the J end by 0 bases, with 16 bases between. The CDR3 length is 16 residues. The V gene's germline CDR1 is SGHRS and CDR2 YFSETQ. CDR3 in amino acids: CASSVTGTAYQETQYF. Here the CDR3 DNA reads TGCGCCAGCAGCGTAACCGGGACTGCGTACCAAGAGACCCAGTACTTC.

This clone was seen a single time. The genes are TRBV2 and TRBJ1-5; D may be TRBD1 (6 bases). V dropped 4 bases and J dropped 4 bases, with 14 bases sitting between them. Germline V CDR1 and CDR2: SNHLY, FYNNEI. There are 15 residues in the CDR3. The CDR3 protein is CASSAGGQVNQPQHF. As DNA, the CDR3 is TGTGCCAGCAGTGCCGGGGGGCAAGTAAATCAGCCCCAGCATTTT.

V gene TRBV6-5 combines with J gene TRBJ2-7; 8 bases fit TRBD1. From germline, CDR1 is MNHEY and CDR2 SVGAGI. The J segment lost 2 bases and the V segment lost 7 bases, leaving 10 bases of the junction unmatched. The CDR3 is made up of 15 amino acids. CDR3 amino acids: CASMSAAGGTYEQYF. The CDR3 DNA sequence: TGTGCCAGCATGTCGGCGGCAGGGGGCACCTACGAGCAGTACTTC.

The chain joins TRBV21-1 to TRBJ1-1; the D call in the table, TRBD1, was not verified against the DNA. TRBV21-1 represents a pseudogene. CDR3 length: 13 residues. This CDR3 reads CARMTGGNNEAFF. The CDR3 region has the DNA TGTGCCAGGATGACAGGGGGCAACAATGAAGCTTTCTTT.

This chain uses TRBV14 with TRBJ2-1, with TRBD2 as a possible D gene (6 bases). Germline CDR1 SGHDN, CDR2 FVKESK. Between the trimmed V and J ends, which lost 2 bases and 2 bases, there was a span of 10 bases. The CDR3 consists of 15 residues. This chain's CDR3 is CASSQSLATYNEQFF. CDR3 DNA: TGTGCCAGCAGCCAATCGCTAGCGACCTACAATGAGCAGTTCTTC.

The rearrangement joins TRBV21-1 to TRBJ1-5; the listed D gene, TRBD1, was not tested against the DNA. TRBV21-1 is a pseudogene. This CDR3 contains 17 residues. The CDR3 loop reads CASTISMEAGDHQPQHF. CDR3 bases: TGTGCCAGCACCATTTCTATGGAGGCAGGGGACCATCAGCCCCAGCATTTT.

The chain has TRBV24-1 and TRBJ2-5; D might be TRBD2 (5 bases). Per germline, CDR1 KGHDR and CDR2 SFDVKD. The CDR3 spans 13 residues. V lost 9 bases and J 5 bases, leaving 15 bases between the germline ends. The CDR3 reads CATPDLARETQYF. CDR3 DNA sequence: TGTGCCACCCCAGACCTAGCACGGGAGACCCAGTACTTC.

With regard to this clone: Possible read error: a much larger clone is one base away. The same CDR3 can be traced to other DNA sequences in this sample. The chain combines TRBV19 with TRBJ1-2; D possibly corresponds to TRBD1 (5 bases). Germline V gives CDR1 LNHDA, CDR2 SQIVND (reference sequence). V lost 3 bases, J lost 0 bases, and 8 bases lay in between. This CDR3 has 14 amino acids. The CDR3 region is CASSMQGANYGYTF. CDR3 coding DNA: TGTGCCAGTAGTATGCAGGGCGCTAACTATGGCTACACCTTC.

The rearrangement joins TRBV21-1 to TRBJ1-4. TRBV21-1 is tagged as a pseudogene. The CDR3 extends over 9 amino acids. The CDR3 coding sequence is TGTGCCAGCACTGGCGGACTGTTTTTT. Its protein product is CASTGGLFF.

This clone has more than one count but fewer than ten. CDR3 loop: CASSETRNQPQHF. For the CDR3, the DNA is TGTGCCAGCAGTGAGACTAGGAATCAGCCCCAGCATTTT. The genes are TRBV6-1 and TRBJ1-5; no firm D call. This CDR3 has 13 residues. Trimming cost V 3 bases and J 4 bases, with 7 bases left between them. Germline CDR1 and CDR2: MNHNS and SASEGT.

The chain couples TRBV6-9 to TRBJ2-3; 11 bases agree with TRBD2. This CDR3 region has 16 residues. V gave up 1 base and J gave up 5 bases; unmatched junction bases: 5. Looked up from germline, CDR1 is MNHGY and CDR2 is SVAAGI. The CDR3 DNA reads as TGTGCCAGCAGTTATTTAGCGGGGGGGCCGGTAGATACGCAGTATTTT. Protein sequence: CASSYLAGGPVDTQYF.

The chain employs TRBV18 and TRBJ2-3; D might be TRBD1 (6 bases). This CDR3 spans 15 amino acids. The V end was cut by 5 bases, the J end by 3 bases, with 15 bases between. Germline loops: CDR1 KGHSH, CDR2 LQKENI. The CDR3 is CASSTNTGMTDTQYF. In nucleotides, the CDR3 is TGTGCCAGCTCAACCAATACAGGGATGACAGATACGCAGTATTTT.

The chain carries TRBV9 and TRBJ1-2; 8 bases map to TRBD1. Germline lookup yields CDR1 SGDLS and CDR2 YYNGEE. The CDR3 loop spans 16 amino acids. V trimming: 3 bases; J trimming: 2 bases; junction bases outside the gene matches: 9. The CDR3 is CASSARQGRGNYGYTF. The CDR3 DNA reads TGTGCCAGCAGCGCCAGACAGGGGAGGGGAAACTATGGCTACACCTTC. The entire variable domain, with the rest obtained from reference TRBV9 and TRBJ1-2, is as follows: DSGVTQTPKHLITATGQRVTLRCSPRSGDLSVYWYQQSLDQGLQFLIQYYNGEERAKGNILERFSAQQFPDLHSELNLSSLELGDSALYFCASSARQGRGNYGYTFGSGTRLTVV.

This clone was found once. CDR3 bases: TGTGCCAGCAAGTTAGGGGGCGCATTCGAGACCCAGTACTTC. Its protein product is CASKLGGAFETQYF. The genes are TRBV7-9 and TRBJ2-5, with 7 bases fitting TRBD1. Losses at the gene ends were 7 bases for V and 5 bases for J; bases not matched to a gene: 10. The CDR3 length is 14 residues. Per germline, CDR1 SEHNR and CDR2 FQNEAQ (reference sequence).